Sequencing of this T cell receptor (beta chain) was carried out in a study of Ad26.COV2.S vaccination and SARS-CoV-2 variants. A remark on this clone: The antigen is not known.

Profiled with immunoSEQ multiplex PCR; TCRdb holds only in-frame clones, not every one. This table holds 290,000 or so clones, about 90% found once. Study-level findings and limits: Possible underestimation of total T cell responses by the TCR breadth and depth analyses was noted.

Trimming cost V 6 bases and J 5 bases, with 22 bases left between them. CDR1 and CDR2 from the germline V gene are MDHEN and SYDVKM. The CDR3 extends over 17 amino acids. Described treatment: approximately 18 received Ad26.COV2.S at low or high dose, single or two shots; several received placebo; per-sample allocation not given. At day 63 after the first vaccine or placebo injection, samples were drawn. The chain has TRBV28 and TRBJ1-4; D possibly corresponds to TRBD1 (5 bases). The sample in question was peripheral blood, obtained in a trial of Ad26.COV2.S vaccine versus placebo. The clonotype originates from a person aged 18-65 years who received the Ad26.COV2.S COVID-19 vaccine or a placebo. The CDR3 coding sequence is TGTGCCAGCAGCCTTTTGGGGGGTGGGGGTGAAAATGAAAAACTGTTTTTT. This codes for CASSLLGGGGENEKLFF.